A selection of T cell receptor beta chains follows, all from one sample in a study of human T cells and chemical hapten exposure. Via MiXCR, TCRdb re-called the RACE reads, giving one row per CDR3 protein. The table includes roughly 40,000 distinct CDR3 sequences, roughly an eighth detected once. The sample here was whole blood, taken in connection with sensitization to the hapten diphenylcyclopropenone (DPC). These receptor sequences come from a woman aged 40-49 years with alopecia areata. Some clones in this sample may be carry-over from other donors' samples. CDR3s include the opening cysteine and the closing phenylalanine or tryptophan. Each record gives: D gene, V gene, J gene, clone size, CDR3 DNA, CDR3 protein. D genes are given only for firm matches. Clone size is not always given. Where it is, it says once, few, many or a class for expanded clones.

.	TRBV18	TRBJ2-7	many	TGTGCCAGCTCACCACAACCCTACGAGCAGTACTTC	CASSPQPYEQYF
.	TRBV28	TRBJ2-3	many	TGTGCCACCCAGGTTCCTTCCGATACGCAGTATTTT	CATQVPSDTQYF
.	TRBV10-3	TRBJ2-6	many	TGTGCCATCAGTACCGTCGGGGGCCCCAGAATCTCTAGCTCTGGGGCCAACGTCCTGACTTTC	CAISTVGGPRISSSGANVLTF
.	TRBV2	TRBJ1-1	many	TGTGCCAGCACCCTTGGGGAGAACACTGAAGCTTTCTTT	CASTLGENTEAFF
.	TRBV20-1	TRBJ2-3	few	TGCAGTGCTATGGACAGAAGCACAGATACGCAGTATTTT	CSAMDRSTDTQYF
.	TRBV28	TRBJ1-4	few	TGTGCCAGCAGTTCCCCCCAGGGGACGGGAAAACTGTTTTTT	CASSSPQGTGKLFF
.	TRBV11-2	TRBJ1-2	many	TGTGCCAGCAGCCCGAACCCGCGGGACTCGGGCTATGGCTACACCTTC	CASSPNPRDSGYGYTF
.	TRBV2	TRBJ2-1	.	TGTGCCAGCAGTGAAGGGACGGGGGCTATTCAGTTCTTC	CASSEGTGAIQFF
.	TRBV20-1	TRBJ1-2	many	TGCAGTGCTAGAGCTGAAACAGGGAGCTATGGCTACACCTTC	CSARAETGSYGYTF
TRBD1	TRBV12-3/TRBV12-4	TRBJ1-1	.	TGTGCCAGCAGTCCGGACAGGGGGCGGGTAGCTTTCTTT	CASSPDRGRVAFF
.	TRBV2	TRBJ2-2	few	TGTGCCAGCAGTGTGACCAACGGGGAGCTGTTTTTT	CASSVTNGELFF
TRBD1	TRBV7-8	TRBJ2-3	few	TGTGCCAGCAGCTTAGGTGCCAGGGGGCGAACTAGCACAGATACGCAGTATTTT	CASSLGARGRTSTDTQYF
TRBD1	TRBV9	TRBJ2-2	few	TGTGCCAGCAGCCCCCTGGGACCGGGACAGGGTCTGGGGACCGGGGAGCTGTTTTTT	CASSPLGPGQGLGTGELFF
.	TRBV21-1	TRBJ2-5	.	TGTGCCAGCACCCAGACAGGTGGCGGGGAAGAGACCCAGTACTTC	CASTQTGGGEETQYF
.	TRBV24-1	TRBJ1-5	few	TGTGCCACCAGTTGGGCCTCAAATCAGCCCCAGCATTTT	CATSWASNQPQHF
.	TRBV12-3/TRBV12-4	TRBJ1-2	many	TGTGCCAGCAAAGGACAGTTAGATGGCTACACCTTC	CASKGQLDGYTF
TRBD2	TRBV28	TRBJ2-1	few	TGTGCCAGCAGTCTAGCGGGAGAAACCTACAATGAGCAGTTCTTC	CASSLAGETYNEQFF
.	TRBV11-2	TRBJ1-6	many	TGTGCCAGCAGCTTTGGGGATTGGAGCTCCTATAATTCACCCCTCCACTTT	CASSFGDWSSYNSPLHF
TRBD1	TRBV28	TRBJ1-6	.	TGTGCCAGCAGCCGGGACAGTACCAATTCACCCCTCCACTTT	CASSRDSTNSPLHF
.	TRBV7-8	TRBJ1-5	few	TGTGCCAGCAGCACGGGGACGGTCAATCAGCCCCAGCATTTT	CASSTGTVNQPQHF
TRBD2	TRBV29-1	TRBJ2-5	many	TGCAGCGTGGCCCTAGCGGGAGAGACCCAGTACTTC	CSVALAGETQYF
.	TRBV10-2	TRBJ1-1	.	TGCGCCAGCAGGGACTTGTTTTCCATGAACACTGAAGCTTTCTTT	CASRDLFSMNTEAFF
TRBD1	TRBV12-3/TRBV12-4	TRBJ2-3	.	TGTGCCAGCAGTTTAGCCGGGACAGCAGATACGCAGTATTTT	CASSLAGTADTQYF
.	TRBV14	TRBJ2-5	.	TGTGCCAGCAGCCAACATCTGGGAGGAGAGACCCAGTACTTC	CASSQHLGGETQYF
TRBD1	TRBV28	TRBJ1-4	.	TGTGCCAGCAGTAGAGGGGGCACCGGTGAAAAACTGTTTTTT	CASSRGGTGEKLFF
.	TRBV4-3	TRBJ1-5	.	TGCGCCAGCAGCCAAGACGAGAATCAGCCCCAGCATTTT	CASSQDENQPQHF